A selection of T cell receptor beta chains follows, all from one sample in a study of response to subunit inactivated influenza vaccine. TCRdb reanalysed the RT-PCR reads using MiXCR and keeps one entry per CDR3 protein. The sample holds 550,000 to 600,000 distinct CDR3 sequences, about 12% seen once. Source: PBMCs from blood, taken on the day of vaccination. These TCRs come from a man between 50 and 59 years old who received an inactivated influenza vaccine. CDR3s leave out the opening cysteine and the closing phenylalanine or tryptophan.

V gene: TRBV6-1
J gene: TRBJ2-7
CDR3 protein: ASSRGDRANSERYEQY

V gene: TRBV29-1
J gene: TRBJ1-4
CDR3 protein: SVEYRGDYH

V gene: TRBV15
J gene: TRBJ2-7
CDR3 protein: ATSLSIGTGNYEQY

V gene: TRBV20-1
J gene: TRBJ1-2
CDR3 protein: SARQGVNYGYT

V gene: TRBV19
J gene: TRBJ1-4
CDR3 protein: ATQGLFGKLF

V gene: TRBV7-2
J gene: TRBJ2-5
CDR3 protein: ASSQGGVKETQY

V gene: TRBV9
J gene: TRBJ1-2
CDR3 protein: ASSVTRQATYGYT

V gene: TRBV7-2
J gene: TRBJ1-4
CDR3 protein: ASSLASSGEKLF

V gene: TRBV5-1
J gene: TRBJ2-6
CDR3 protein: ASSVRGSGANVLT

V gene: TRBV4-3
J gene: TRBJ1-2
CDR3 protein: ASRGPMGDGYT

V gene: TRBV6-2/TRBV6-3
J gene: TRBJ2-7
CDR3 protein: ASSSGLLRGYEQY

V gene: TRBV7-9
J gene: TRBJ2-3
CDR3 protein: AGRLAGGPDTQY

V gene: TRBV6-5
J gene: TRBJ2-2
CDR3 protein: ASSSTGTGAGELF

V gene: TRBV28
J gene: TRBJ1-2
CDR3 protein: ASSFEGHGYT

V gene: TRBV7-8
J gene: TRBJ2-5
CDR3 protein: ASSSILQGGATQY

V gene: TRBV12-3/TRBV12-4
J gene: TRBJ2-5
CDR3 protein: ASSEQQGGVGETQY